This TCR beta chain is from a study of shared clonotypes between healthy human individuals. The V gene's germline CDR1 is SGHRS and CDR2 YFSETQ. The CDR3 runs 13 residues. Trimming left V 0 bases short and J 7 bases short, with 10 bases between. Generated by immunoSEQ multiplex PCR, the TCRdb table keeps only in-frame clones and is missing some. The sample contains over a million clones, around 82% of which appear only once. Investigators divided CD4+ cells into CD45RA+ naive and CD45RA-negative memory subsets. Regarding this clone: At the DNA level, this CDR3 is encoded by other sequences in the same sample as well.

This TCR was sampled from a man aged 18 to 29 in good health. Some clones in this sample may be carry-over from other donors' samples. Sequenced: memory CD4+ T cells from PBMCs. Subset reported: CD45RA-negative fraction. J is TRBJ1-2 and V is TRBV5-1; a possible D gene is TRBD1 (6 bases). The CDR3 loop reads CASSLAGGGGYTF. The CDR3 region has the DNA TGCGCCAGCAGCTTGGCGGGGGGCGGTGGCTACACCTTC. The variable domain in full, completed from reference TRBV5-1 and TRBJ1-2, reads KAGVTQTPRYLIKTRGQQVTLSCSPISGHRSVSWYQQTPGQGLQFLFEYFSETQRNKGNFPGRFSGRQFSNSRSEMNVSTLELGDSALYLCASSLAGGGGYTFGSGTRLTVV.